Below, 22 T cell receptor beta chains from the same sample are listed, as sequenced in a study of patients and donors after allogeneic stem cell transplantation (dated by TCRdb to about 2020). Library method: RT-PCR. Sequencing used a NextSeq 550. In-frame beta chains were kept once TCRdb had trimmed the public reads at Q25 with fastp and called clones with MiXCR. Each CDR3 protein gets just one entry, which takes the most common genes and DNA from the rows behind it. For this sample the table gives over 10,000 distinct CDR3 sequences, of which about 25% were detected only once. In total, the top ten clones hold about 51% of the sample. The sequencing sample was made of blood, either unsorted or a sorted T cell fraction (not recorded which). These receptors all come from a human donor who was either an allogeneic HSCT recipient or a stem cell or donor lymphocyte infusion donor (not recorded which). It is not recorded whose cells these are; they may come from a transplant donor.

The rearrangement joins TRBV7-2 to TRBJ2-1; no definite D call. V lost 2 bases to trimming and J lost 6 bases, with 17 bases between them. The CDR3 spans 16 residues. Looked up from germline, CDR1 is SGHTA and CDR2 is FQGNSA. The CDR3 DNA reads as TGTGCCAGCAGCTTAATCCCCACCTCCGGCCGCAATGAGCAGTTCTTC. This translates into CASSLIPTSGRNEQFF.

The chain carries TRBV18 and TRBJ2-1, with D possibly TRBD2 on 6 matching bases. The length of the CDR3 is 14 residues. The V gene's germline CDR1 is KGHSH and CDR2 LQKENI. Between the trimmed V and J ends, which lost 2 bases and 6 bases, there was a span of 11 bases. The DNA for the CDR3 is TGTGCCAGCTCACCAATCGGGAGAGCCAATGAGCAGTTCTTC. It specifies CASSPIGRANEQFF.

This clonotype has ten or more counts. This chain connects TRBV19 to TRBJ1-5; unclear D gene. The germline V gene has CDR1 LNHDA and CDR2 SQIVND (reference sequence). V shed 5 bases and J shed 6 bases, with 11 bases lying between them. This CDR3 comprises 13 residues. The CDR3 sequence is CASSGHEGQPQHF. In nucleotides, the CDR3 is TGTGCCAGTAGTGGCCACGAGGGTCAGCCCCAGCATTTT.

This clonotype has ten or more counts. This chain uses TRBV7-8 with TRBJ1-5; 7 bases are a match to TRBD1. The CDR3 runs 16 residues. Germline values: CDR1 SGHVS, CDR2 FQNEAQ. The J segment lost 3 bases and the V segment lost 1 base, leaving 6 bases of the junction unmatched. CDR3 residues: CASSLVAGGTNQPQHF. The CDR3 DNA reads TGTGCCAGCAGCTTAGTGGCAGGGGGAACCAATCAGCCCCAGCATTTT.

This clonotype was found many times. The rearrangement uses TRBV29-1 and TRBJ1-4; D remains ambiguous. Germline CDR1 reads SQVTM; CDR2 reads ANQGSEA. V shed 1 base and J shed 5 bases, with 5 bases lying between them. This CDR3 is 12 amino acids long. CDR3 in DNA: TGCAGCGTTGAAGTACAGAATGAAAAACTGTTTTTT. Amino acid sequence: CSVEVQNEKLFF.

The chain combines TRBV7-3 with TRBJ1-2, with D possibly matching TRBD1 (6 bases). V lost 1 base, J lost 4 bases, and 19 bases lay in between. Germline V gene sequence: CDR1 SGHTA, CDR2 FQGTGA. The CDR3 runs 17 residues. The CDR3 loop reads CASSLIPRDRGAYGYTF. The CDR3 DNA reads TGTGCCAGCAGCTTAATCCCTCGGGACCGGGGGGCCTATGGCTACACCTTC.

This clonotype was seen repeatedly, ten times or more. The V and J genes are TRBV12-3 or TRBV12-4 and TRBJ1-1; D is ambiguous. With 1 base removed from V and 4 bases from J, the gap between germline ends came to 7 bases. This CDR3 spans 13 amino acids. The DNA for the CDR3 is TGTGCCAGCAGTTTAGAGAGGGCCACTGAAGCTTTCTTT. Residues: CASSLERATEAFF.

This clonotype was observed at least ten times. The J gene is TRBJ2-1, the V gene TRBV3-1, with a tentative D call TRBD1 (6 bases). Germline CDR1 is LGHDT and CDR2 is YNNKEL (reference sequence). Trimming removed 3 bases from V and 6 bases from J, with 6 bases in between. This CDR3 has 12 amino acids. The CDR3 sequence is CASSQDSNEQFF. CDR3 DNA: TGTGCCAGCAGCCAGGACAGCAATGAGCAGTTCTTC.

This clonotype has more than one count but fewer than ten. This chain connects TRBV7-2 to TRBJ1-2; D is undetermined. Germline CDR1 SGHTA, CDR2 FQGNSA. The CDR3 is 15 residues long. Trimming shortened V by 5 bases and J by 1 base, and 14 bases separated the two germline ends. The CDR3, as DNA: TGTGCCAGCAGCCAACCTTCCCTGGTTAACTATGGCTACACCTTC. Protein sequence: CASSQPSLVNYGYTF.

With respect to this clonotype: A much more abundant neighbour one base away suggests this may be a read error. The conserved closing phenylalanine or tryptophan is absent in this CDR3, likely reflecting a read error. V gene TRBV10-3 combines with J gene TRBJ2-3, with no clear D. Trimming took off 5 bases at V and 5 bases at J, with 5 bases between the two ends. CDR3 size: 11 residues. Germline V gene sequence: CDR1 ENHRY, CDR2 SYGVKD. This CDR3 reads CAISSRDTQYS. CDR3 DNA: TGTGCCATCAGTTCTAGAGATACGCAGTATTCT.

In DNA, the CDR3 is TGTGCCAGCAGGCCCGAGGCAGGGGTAGCTAACTATGGCTACACCTTC. It translates to CASRPEAGVANYGYTF. The chain employs TRBV7-9 and TRBJ1-2, with D possibly matching TRBD1 (6 bases). The V and J ends lost 6 bases and 0 bases respectively, with 17 bases between them. Germline CDR1 reads SEHNR; CDR2 reads FQNEAQ (reference sequence). The CDR3 is 16 residues long.

The J gene is TRBJ2-2, the V gene TRBV19, with TRBD1 identical over 7 bases. J gave up 3 bases and V 6 bases, and 7 bases lay outside the gene matches. The CDR3 length is 15 residues. CDR1 and CDR2 (germline): LNHDA, SQIVND (reference sequence). CDR3 in amino acids: CASSGTAIYTGELFF. CDR3 nucleotide sequence: TGTGCCAGTAGCGGGACAGCGATATACACCGGGGAGCTGTTTTTT.

This clonotype was recorded a few times. The genes are TRBV12-3 or TRBV12-4 and TRBJ2-7; D might be TRBD1 (6 bases). The V and J ends lost 6 bases and 3 bases respectively, with 12 bases between them. This CDR3 is 13 amino acids long. In nucleotides, the CDR3 is TGTGCCAGCAGCCCGGGACAAAACTACGAGCAGTACTTC. As protein: CASSPGQNYEQYF.

The genes are TRBV6-2 or TRBV6-3 and TRBJ2-5; TRBD2 matches at 8 bases. This CDR3 spans 14 amino acids. V shed 3 bases and J 4 bases; nucleotides not matched to a gene: 4. CDR1 MNHEY and CDR2 SVGEGT come from the germline V gene. The CDR3 DNA is TGTGCCAGCAGTTATAGCGGGGCAAGAGAGACCCAGTACTTC. Protein product: CASSYSGARETQYF.

This clonotype turned up a few times. The chain recombines TRBV25-1 with TRBJ1-5; maybe TRBD1 (5 bases). The V and J ends lost 6 bases and 6 bases respectively, with 15 bases between them. CDR3 length: 14 residues. The germline CDR1 and CDR2 sequences are MGHDK and SYGVNS. DNA of the CDR3: TGTGCCAGCAGGGAAACCGGGGCGGGTCAGCCCCAGCATTTT. It yields the protein CASRETGAGQPQHF.

This clonotype was found a few times. The chain employs TRBV6-5 and TRBJ1-1, with D unresolved. The CDR3 contains 13 residues. Germline assignment: CDR1 MNHEY and CDR2 SVGAGI. Trimming took 6 bases from V and 3 from J, leaving 11 bases between them. The CDR3 reads CASSTYSDTEAFF. CDR3 DNA: TGTGCCAGCAGCACCTACTCGGACACTGAAGCTTTCTTT.

The gene calls are TRBV28 and TRBJ2-2; no reliable D call. Between the trimmed V and J ends, which lost 3 bases and 6 bases, there was a span of 5 bases. CDR3 length equals 12 residues. CDR1 and CDR2 from the germline V gene are MDHEN and SYDVKM. CDR3 region: CASSFDPGELFF. For the CDR3, the DNA is TGTGCCAGCAGTTTCGACCCCGGGGAGCTGTTTTTT.

The genes are TRBV7-9 and TRBJ1-2; D unresolved. The CDR3 spans 12 residues. In germline, CDR1 is SEHNR, CDR2 FQNEAQ (reference sequence). V lost 3 bases and J lost 6, with 8 bases in between. CDR3 DNA sequence: TGTGCCAGCAGCTTGAAAGGGAATGGCTACACCTTC. It codes for CASSLKGNGYTF. Variable domain in full (rest from reference TRBV7-9 and TRBJ1-2): DTGVSQNPRHKITKRGQNVTFRCDPISEHNRLYWYRQTLGQGPEFLTYFQNEAQLEKSRLLSDRFSAERPKGSFSTLEIQRTEQGDSAMYLCASSLKGNGYTFGSGTRLTVV.

This clonotype was detected ten times or more. The chain recombines TRBV13 with TRBJ1-1; no definite D call. Looked up from germline, CDR1 is PRHDT and CDR2 is FYEKMQ (reference sequence). The CDR3 has 15 residues. The germline V and J ends were trimmed by 2 bases and 1 base, with 11 bases remaining between them. The CDR3, as DNA: TGTGCCAGCAGCTTAAGGATCCAGGCGAACACTGAAGCTTTCTTT. Its protein is CASSLRIQANTEAFF.

The chain recombines TRBV28 with TRBJ1-4, with a possible D match to TRBD1 (6 bases). CDR1 and CDR2 (germline): MDHEN, SYDVKM. The ends were cut back, 5 bases at V and 6 bases at J, with 16 bases in the middle. This CDR3 has 15 residues. The CDR3 nucleotides read TGTGCCAGCAGTCCCCGACAGGTCTCCTATGAAAAACTGTTTTTT. Translated, it gives CASSPRQVSYEKLFF.

The V call is TRBV27, the J call TRBJ2-2; D is undetermined. Germline assignment: CDR1 MNHEY and CDR2 SMNVEV (reference sequence). The length of the CDR3 is 13 residues. V was clipped by 9 bases and J by 4 bases, with 12 bases between them. CDR3 bases: TGTGCCAGTGGACCGCTCCTCACCGGGGAGCTGTTTTTT. Translation gives CASGPLLTGELFF.

This chain links TRBV20-1 with TRBJ2-1; TRBD1 might be the D (6 bases). The ends were cut back, 5 bases at V and 0 bases at J, with 14 bases in the middle. Germline V CDR1 and CDR2: DFQATT, SNEGSKA (reference sequence). The CDR3 runs 15 residues. CDR3 region: CSAATGLSSYNEQFF. The CDR3 DNA reads TGCAGTGCTGCGACAGGTTTGAGCTCCTACAATGAGCAGTTCTTC.